What follows are 10 T cell receptor beta chains derived from one specimen sequenced in a study of cytomegalovirus exposure and HLA in healthy donors. The PCR used 60 Vbeta and 13 Jbeta primers. The method was immunoSEQ multiplex PCR; TCRdb's version includes in-frame clones alone and lacks a portion of them. The sample has about 140,000 clones, roughly 80% seen once. Sample: PBMCs. The origin of the receptors is a man aged 30 to 45 in good health and CMV-seronegative.

The chain is built from TRBV7-8 and TRBJ1-5; D gene unclear. Germline CDR1 and CDR2: SGHVS and FQNEAQ. This CDR3 comprises 16 residues. V lost 3 bases and J 3 bases, leaving 15 bases between the germline ends. CDR3 nucleotides: TGTGCCAGCAGCTTGACTAGGCCGGCTACCAATCAGCCCCAGCATTTT. This codes for CASSLTRPATNQPQHF.

The chain combines TRBV5-8 with TRBJ2-3; the match to TRBD1 covers 7 bases. The germline V gene encodes CDR1 SGHTS and CDR2 YDEGEE. The CDR3 is 15 amino acids. V shed 4 bases, J shed 2 bases, and the junction held 7 bases outside the gene matches. Here the CDR3 reads CASSLGTAFTDTQYF. CDR3 sequence (DNA): TGTGCCAGCAGCCTCGGGACAGCTTTCACAGATACGCAGTATTTT.

As concerns this clone: This may arise from a read error, as a much more abundant clone is one base away. The gene calls are TRBV6-1 and TRBJ2-1, with 10 nucleotides matching TRBD2. Germline lookup yields CDR1 MNHNS and CDR2 SASEGT. V lost 4 bases and J lost 4; bases outside the gene matches: 4. The CDR3 has 15 residues. The CDR3 spells CASSGGLAEYNEQFF. The DNA of the CDR3 is TGTGCCAGCAGTGGAGGACTAGCGGAATACAATGAGCAGTTCTTC.

This chain uses TRBV6-5 with TRBJ1-3, with 9 bases aligning to TRBD1. Germline CDR1 is MNHEY and CDR2 is SVGAGI. Unmatched junction bases numbered 4, after V lost 4 bases and J lost 0 bases. The CDR3 is made up of 16 amino acids. CDR3 residues: CASSWDRDSSGNTIYF. For the CDR3, the DNA is TGTGCCAGCAGTTGGGACAGGGACAGCTCTGGAAACACCATATATTTT.

The V call is TRBV2, the J call TRBJ2-2, with D possibly matching TRBD1 (6 bases). The CDR3 consists of 15 residues. Germline V CDR1 and CDR2: SNHLY, FYNNEI. V lost 1 base and J lost 5, with 11 bases in between. The DNA for the CDR3 is TGTGCCAGCAGTGAAGTTCAGGGGCGGACCGGGGAGCTGTTTTTT. Its protein product is CASSEVQGRTGELFF. The whole variable domain, filled in from reference TRBV2 and TRBJ2-2, reads EPEVTQTPSHQVTQMGQEVILRCVPISNHLYFYWYRQILGQKVEFLVSFYNNEISEKSEIFDDQFSVERPDGSNFTLKIRSTKLEDSAMYFCASSEVQGRTGELFFGEGSRLTVL.

The rearrangement uses TRBV27 and TRBJ2-3, with TRBD1 matching over 7 bases. Germline V lookup: CDR1 MNHEY, CDR2 SMNVEV (reference sequence). CDR3 size: 19 residues. The V segment lost 2 bases and the J segment 3 bases; nucleotides outside the gene matches: 17. CDR3 sequence reads: CASSLLQLRTGTATDTQYF. The DNA for the CDR3 is TGTGCCAGCAGTTTACTCCAATTAAGGACCGGGACAGCTACAGATACGCAGTATTTT.

This chain joins TRBV7-8 and TRBJ2-2; the match to TRBD1 covers 8 bases. Germline V gene data show CDR1 as SGHVS and CDR2 as FQNEAQ. V gave up 3 bases and J gave up 7 bases; unmatched junction bases: 7. This CDR3 comprises 15 residues. Here the CDR3 DNA reads TGTGCCAGCAGCTTGGGGACAGGTCGATTCGGGGAGCTGTTTTTT. Protein: CASSLGTGRFGELFF. Drawing the rest from reference TRBV7-8 and TRBJ2-2, the complete variable domain is GAGVSQSPRYKVAKRGQDVALRCDPISGHVSLFWYQQALGQGPEFLTYFQNEAQLDKSGLPSDRFFAERPEGSVSTLKIQRTQQEDSAVYLCASSLGTGRFGELFFGEGSRLTVL.

This chain joins TRBV18 and TRBJ2-1; 8 bases are shared with TRBD2. Germline-derived CDR1 and CDR2 are KGHSH and LQKENI. Trimming took 0 bases from V and 8 from J; bases not matched to a gene: 12. CDR3 length: 17 amino acids. In DNA form, the CDR3 reads TGTGCCAGCTCACCACCCCGGTTGAGCGGGGGCGCCGATGAGCAGTTCTTC. This translates into CASSPPRLSGGADEQFF.

V gene TRBV29-1 combines with J gene TRBJ2-3; weak D call: TRBD1 (5 bases). The CDR3 has 12 residues. V gave up 5 bases and J gave up 3 bases, with 9 bases separating them. Germline lookup yields CDR1 SQVTM and CDR2 ANQGSEA. The CDR3 DNA reads TGCAGCGTTTCAGGGTTTACAGATACGCAGTATTTT. Residues: CSVSGFTDTQYF.

The chain is built from TRBV28 and TRBJ2-7, with 9 bases that match TRBD1. The CDR3 runs 15 residues. Germline V gene sequence: CDR1 MDHEN, CDR2 SYDVKM. Trimming cost V 6 bases and J 9 bases; bases outside gene matches: 15. CDR3 in DNA: TGTGCCAGCAGGCCCGCCTCGACAGGGGGAGGCCGGCAGTACTTC. Protein product: CASRPASTGGGRQYF.